This T cell receptor (beta chain) derives from a study of blood T cell repertoires in COVID-19. Study in general: The analysed material was cDNA or gDNA that came from T cells, B-cell-depleted T cells, or PBMCs.

Profiling relied on immunoSEQ multiplex PCR, and the TCRdb table lists in-frame clones only, not all of them. The sample yields about 330,000 clones, roughly 90% seen once. In its sample, this clone was seen a few times. The CDR3 totals 13 residues. Germline V gene sequence: CDR1 MNHNS, CDR2 SASEGT. The V end lost 0 bases, the J end lost 3 bases, and 6 bases lay between the germline ends. The chain couples TRBV6-1 to TRBJ2-7, with TRBD2 as a possible D gene (5 bases). The clonotype originates from a woman aged 30 to 39 who had recovered from COVID-19. Sequenced: PBMCs or T cells enriched from blood (not recorded which). In DNA, the CDR3 is TGTGCCAGCAGTGAAGCACGGGGCTACGAGCAGTACTTC. Its translation is CASSEARGYEQYF.